This T cell receptor (beta chain) appears in the sequencing data of a study of blood T cell repertoires in COVID-19. V was clipped by 2 bases and J by 4 bases; unmatched bases: 13. The CDR3 runs to 17 residues. Germline CDR1 is LGHDT and CDR2 is YNNKEL (reference sequence). The protocol was immunoSEQ multiplex PCR, while the TCRdb copy is restricted to in-frame clones and leaves out a portion. The sample consists of about 120,000 clones, approximately 83% of them appearing once. The sequencing input was peripheral blood. The chain recombines TRBV3-1 (or the pseudogene TRBV3-2) with TRBJ1-2; 7 bases line up with TRBD1. The receptor was derived from an elderly man with acute or convalescent COVID-19. CDR3 sequence: CASSQKKTGTWVYGYTF. CDR3 sequence (DNA): TGTGCCAGCAGCCAAAAGAAGACAGGGACCTGGGTCTATGGCTACACCTTC.